This T cell receptor beta chain was profiled in a study of shared clonotypes between healthy human individuals. Generated by immunoSEQ multiplex PCR, the TCRdb table keeps only in-frame clones and is missing some. Counted here are 450,000 or so clones, around 77% occurring once; the ten biggest clones make up about 11%. Concerning this clone: Its matching antigen is unknown.

Points from the study as a whole: In having few donors, the study represented limited genetic and exposure-history diversity.

The sequence was obtained from a middle-aged woman in good health. Some clones in this sample may be carry-over from other donors' samples. The sequenced material came from PBMCs.

CDR3 amino acids: CASSRALSGINTDTQYF. Here the CDR3 DNA reads TGTGCCAGCAGTCGAGCCCTTAGCGGGATAAACACAGATACGCAGTATTTT. The chain uses TRBV7-2 and TRBJ2-3; TRBD2 matches at 8 bases. Germline CDR1 and CDR2: SGHTA and FQGNSA. The ends lost 6 bases at V and 2 bases at J; junction bases unmatched: 13. CDR3 size: 17 residues. Complete variable domain (other parts from reference TRBV7-2 and TRBJ2-3): GAGVSQSPSNKVTEKGKDVELRCDPISGHTALYWYRQSLGQGLEFLIYFQGNSAPDKSGLPSDRFSAERTGGSVSTLTIQRTQQEDSAVYLCASSRALSGINTDTQYFGPGTRLTVL.